Each of the 26 T cell receptor beta chains below was sequenced from the same sample in a study of cytotoxic CD8 clonotypes in ibrutinib-treated CLL. The protocol was immunoSEQ multiplex PCR, while the TCRdb copy is restricted to in-frame clones and leaves out a portion. This sample has 60,000 to 95,000 clones, with around four fifths found just once. This sample comprised PBMCs, obtained after 24 months of ibrutinib treatment. These receptors originate from a human donor with chronic lymphocytic leukemia.

The CDR3 region is CASSPQLAGGGEQFF. In DNA, the CDR3 is TGTGCCAGCAGCCCCCAGTTAGCGGGAGGCGGTGAGCAGTTCTTC. The gene calls are TRBV28 and TRBJ2-1; 10 bases align to TRBD2. Germline lookup yields CDR1 MDHEN and CDR2 SYDVKM. V gave up 6 bases and J gave up 9 bases; unmatched junction bases: 11. The CDR3 runs 15 residues.

As concerns this clone: The germline gene is not matched at one end of the junction; a read error may be the cause. J is TRBJ1-1 and V is TRBV2, with a tentative D call TRBD1 (5 bases). Germline V lookup: CDR1 SNHLY, CDR2 FYNNEI. The CDR3 has 12 amino acids. CDR3 nucleotide sequence: TGTGCCCGCAGGGCTATGAACACTGAAGCTTTCTTT. Translating it yields CARRAMNTEAFF.

The chain is built from TRBV2 and TRBJ2-1, with TRBD2 matching over 12 bases. CDR1 is SNHLY and CDR2 is FYNNEI in the germline V gene. Trimming cost V 5 bases and J 4 bases; bases outside gene matches: 3. The CDR3 covers 15 residues. The chain's CDR3 is CASSLTSGSYNEQFF. CDR3 coding DNA: TGTGCCAGCAGTTTGACTAGCGGGAGTTACAATGAGCAGTTCTTC.

The rearrangement uses TRBV25-1 and TRBJ1-1; D is undetermined. The CDR3 sequence is 13 residues long. The germline V gene has CDR1 MGHDK and CDR2 SYGVNS. V lost 4 bases and J lost 5, with 11 bases in between. DNA for the CDR3: TGTGCCAGCAGTGGTTGGGGTGGAACTGAAGCTTTCTTT. It yields the protein CASSGWGGTEAFF.

The chain couples TRBV18 to TRBJ1-5; TRBD1 is a possible D gene (5 bases). Between the trimmed V and J ends, which lost 2 bases and 4 bases, there was a span of 9 bases. Looked up from germline, CDR1 is KGHSH and CDR2 is LQKENI. This CDR3 has 14 amino acids. The CDR3 here is CASSPGGLNQPQHF. CDR3 DNA sequence: TGTGCCAGCTCACCAGGGGGGTTAAATCAGCCCCAGCATTTT.

By its share, this clone is medium-sized (0.01 to 0.1%). The chain recombines TRBV25-1 with TRBJ1-4, with TRBD1 identical over 7 bases. Germline-derived CDR1 and CDR2 are MGHDK and SYGVNS. There are 16 residues in the CDR3. Trimming removed 5 bases from V and 8 bases from J; junction bases left unmatched: 14. CDR3 in amino acids: CASSHPTGVGQEKLFF. The CDR3 DNA is TGTGCCAGCAGTCACCCCACAGGGGTCGGTCAGGAAAAACTGTTTTTT. Based on the CDR3 plus reference TRBV25-1 and TRBJ1-4, the full variable domain is EADIYQTPRYLVIGTGKKITLECSQTMGHDKMYWYQQDPGMELHLIHYSYGVNSTEKGDLSSESTVSRIRTEHFPLTLESARPSHTSQYLCASSHPTGVGQEKLFFGSGTQLSVL.

The chain recombines TRBV5-5 with TRBJ1-1, with D possibly matching TRBD1 (5 bases). Germline V lookup: CDR1 SGHKS, CDR2 YYEKEE (reference sequence). V lost 0 bases and J 3 bases, leaving 15 bases between the germline ends. The CDR3 sequence is 16 residues long. CDR3 in amino acids: CASSLGRQLGDTEAFF. The CDR3 DNA reads as TGTGCCAGCAGCTTGGGTCGCCAATTAGGGGACACTGAAGCTTTCTTT.

Only one count was recorded for this clone. The chain is built from TRBV19 and TRBJ1-5, with D tentatively TRBD1 (6 bases). The V gene lost 5 bases and the J gene lost 3 bases, with 8 bases spanning the gap. In germline, CDR1 is LNHDA, CDR2 SQIVND (reference sequence). This CDR3 spans 13 amino acids. The CDR3 region has the DNA TGTGCCAGTAGTCGGACAGTCAATCAGCCCCAGCATTTT. This codes for CASSRTVNQPQHF.

This clone was detected only a few times. The chain joins TRBV18 to TRBJ1-5, with TRBD1 matching over 8 bases. From germline, CDR1 is KGHSH and CDR2 LQKENI. V gave up 4 bases and J gave up 4 bases; unmatched junction bases: 6. The CDR3 has 15 residues. CDR3 protein: CASSQWTGPNQPQHF. CDR3 sequence (DNA): TGTGCCAGCTCACAGTGGACAGGGCCTAATCAGCCCCAGCATTTT. Combining the CDR3 with reference TRBV18 and TRBJ1-5 gives the whole variable domain NAGVMQNPRHLVRRRGQEARLRCSPMKGHSHVYWYRQLPEEGLKFMVYLQKENIIDESGMPKERFSAEFPKEGPSILRIQQVVRGDSAAYFCASSQWTGPNQPQHFGDGTRLSIL.

The sample holds one count of this clone. The J gene is TRBJ2-3, the V gene TRBV25-1; D gene unclear. The V gene's germline CDR1 is MGHDK and CDR2 SYGVNS. The CDR3 covers 11 residues. The V gene lost 5 bases and the J gene lost 6 bases, with 6 bases spanning the gap. In nucleotides, the CDR3 is TGTGCCAGCAGTCCCAAGGATACGCAGTATTTT. Translation gives CASSPKDTQYF.

The chain links TRBV6-5 to TRBJ2-7, with D maybe TRBD1 (5 bases). The V gene lost 5 bases and the J gene lost 7 bases, with 18 bases spanning the gap. From germline, CDR1 is MNHEY and CDR2 SVGAGI. The CDR3 contains 14 residues. This chain's CDR3 is CASSQTGQHSEQYF. The CDR3 DNA sequence: TGTGCCAGCAGTCAGACCGGACAACACTCAGAGCAGTACTTC.

This chain uses TRBV6-1 with TRBJ2-2; no reliable D call. The V gene's germline CDR1 is MNHNS and CDR2 SASEGT. Trimming took off 2 bases at V and 2 bases at J, with 9 bases between the two ends. This CDR3 has 15 residues. The CDR3 sequence is CASSEQRVNTGELFF. DNA of the CDR3: TGTGCCAGCAGTGAACAACGGGTTAACACCGGGGAGCTGTTTTTT.

The chain carries TRBV21-1 and TRBJ2-1; whether TRBD2, the table's D call, matches the DNA was not checked. TRBV21-1 is annotated as a pseudogene. The CDR3 consists of 19 residues. The CDR3 DNA sequence: TGTGCCAGACGTCCGGGACTAGCGGGTCCCCAAAGCTCCTACAATGAGCAGTTCTTC. The encoded protein is CARRPGLAGPQSSYNEQFF.

The chain joins TRBV4-2 to TRBJ2-1; 12 bases align to TRBD2. Germline V CDR1 and CDR2: LGHNA, YNFKEQ. Trimming took 2 bases from V and 10 from J; bases not matched to a gene: 9. The CDR3 is 16 residues long. The CDR3 here is CASSQPTTSGSGEQFF. The CDR3 nucleotides read TGTGCCAGCAGCCAACCTACGACTAGCGGGAGTGGAGAGCAGTTCTTC.

The chain links TRBV27 to TRBJ2-7; 12 bases align to TRBD2. The V segment lost 3 bases and the J segment 3 bases; nucleotides outside the gene matches: 6. Germline CDR1 and CDR2: MNHEY and SMNVEV (reference sequence). The CDR3 sequence is 16 residues long. The CDR3 DNA sequence: TGTGCCAGCAGTTTGACTAGCGGGAGTCGTAACTACGAGCAGTACTTC. Translation gives CASSLTSGSRNYEQYF.

This chain uses TRBV9 with TRBJ1-3, with 9 nucleotides matching TRBD1. CDR3 length: 17 amino acids. V lost 3 bases and J lost 0; bases outside the gene matches: 7. CDR1 SGDLS and CDR2 YYNGEE come from the germline V gene. CDR3 sequence: CASSARQGGSSGNTIYF. The CDR3 DNA follows: TGTGCCAGCAGCGCTCGACAGGGGGGAAGCTCTGGAAACACCATATATTTT.

The chain recombines TRBV9 with TRBJ2-3, with TRBD1 identical over 11 bases. V lost 1 base and J lost 3; bases outside the gene matches: 7. The CDR3 covers 17 residues. CDR1 and CDR2 from the germline V gene are SGDLS and YYNGEE. As DNA, the CDR3 is TGTGCCAGCAGCGTAAATCCCGGGACAGGGGGGACAGATACGCAGTATTTT. Translated: CASSVNPGTGGTDTQYF.

V usage is TRBV5-4 and J usage is TRBJ2-3, with D possibly TRBD1 on 6 matching bases. V shed 4 bases and J shed 8 bases, with 29 bases lying between them. The germline CDR1 and CDR2 sequences are SGHNT and YYREEE (reference sequence). The CDR3 consists of 18 residues. The DNA for the CDR3 is TGTGCCAGCAGCCCCAGCGCCGGACAGTTACGTGTCACGGGTACGCAGTATTTT. This encodes CASSPSAGQLRVTGTQYF. Combining the CDR3 with reference TRBV5-4 and TRBJ2-3 gives the whole variable domain ETGVTQSPTHLIKTRGQQVTLRCSSQSGHNTVSWYQQALGQGPQFIFQYYREEENGRGNFPPRFSGLQFPNYSSELNVNALELDDSALYLCASSPSAGQLRVTGTQYFGPGTRLTVL.

V is TRBV18 and J is TRBJ2-1; possible D gene TRBD1, 5 bases. The CDR3 sequence is 16 residues long. Trimming shortened V by 1 base and J by 0 bases, and 10 bases separated the two germline ends. Germline V gene data show CDR1 as KGHSH and CDR2 as LQKENI. This CDR3 is CASSPRTTGSYNEQFF. The CDR3 nucleotides read TGTGCCAGCTCACCACGGACAACCGGCTCCTACAATGAGCAGTTCTTC. Supplemented by reference TRBV18 and TRBJ2-1, the full variable domain reads NAGVMQNPRHLVRRRGQEARLRCSPMKGHSHVYWYRQLPEEGLKFMVYLQKENIIDESGMPKERFSAEFPKEGPSILRIQQVVRGDSAAYFCASSPRTTGSYNEQFFGPGTRLTVL.

J is TRBJ2-3 and V is TRBV5-1; D perhaps matches TRBD2 (6 bases). The V gene's germline CDR1 is SGHRS and CDR2 YFSETQ. This CDR3 spans 14 amino acids. V was cut by 4 bases and J by 0 bases, with 9 bases left in between. CDR3 sequence reads: CASSQSGSTDTQYF. CDR3 nucleotides: TGCGCCAGCAGCCAAAGCGGGAGCACAGATACGCAGTATTTT.

The J gene is TRBJ2-1, the V gene TRBV2; 13 bases align to TRBD2. The CDR3 extends over 16 amino acids. Germline CDR1 and CDR2: SNHLY and FYNNEI. Germline trimming cut 7 bases from V and 4 bases from J; bases unmatched to any gene: 7. As DNA, the CDR3 is TGTGCCAGCACCCATAGGGGACTAGCGGGATACAATGAGCAGTTCTTC. Translation: CASTHRGLAGYNEQFF.

The V call is TRBV11-2, the J call TRBJ2-3; no definite D call. The ends were cut back, 5 bases at V and 2 bases at J, with 20 bases in the middle. Looked up from germline, CDR1 is SGHAT and CDR2 is FQNNGV. This CDR3 spans 17 amino acids. The CDR3 coding sequence is TGTGCCAGCAGCCGCCCCTTGGGTCGGGCGGCCACAGATACGCAGTATTTT. Its translation: CASSRPLGRAATDTQYF. Using reference TRBV11-2 and TRBJ2-3 for the parts outside the CDR3, the full variable domain is EAGVAQSPRYKIIEKRQSVAFWCNPISGHATLYWYQQILGQGPKLLIQFQNNGVVDDSQLPKDRFSAERLKGVDSTLKIQPAKLEDSAVYLCASSRPLGRAATDTQYFGPGTRLTVL.

The genes are TRBV30 and TRBJ2-7; 12 positions agree with TRBD2. Germline CDR1 GTSNPN, CDR2 SVGIG (reference sequence). J lost 7 bases, V lost 0 bases, and 4 bases had no gene match. The CDR3 extends over 14 amino acids. The CDR3 loop reads CAWSVLAGGVEQYF. The CDR3, as DNA: TGTGCCTGGAGTGTACTAGCGGGAGGTGTAGAGCAGTACTTC.

The V gene is TRBV6-6, the J gene TRBJ1-5; D not resolved. CDR1 is MNHNY and CDR2 is SVGAGI in the germline V gene (reference sequence). This CDR3 is 15 amino acids long. V gave up 0 bases and J gave up 1 base, with 7 bases separating them. CDR3 nucleotide sequence: TGTGCCAGCAGTTACTCGTTAGGGAGCAATCAGCCCCAGCATTTT. It is translated as CASSYSLGSNQPQHF.

This clone has a single count. The chain recombines TRBV18 with TRBJ2-6; 16 nucleotides line up with TRBD2. The germline gives CDR1 KGHSH, CDR2 LQKENI. The CDR3 contains 21 residues. V lost 5 bases to trimming and J lost 0 bases; unmatched junction nucleotides: 10. The CDR3 sequence: CASSKLGTSGRVSSGANVLTF. The DNA for the CDR3 is TGTGCCAGCTCAAAACTCGGGACTAGCGGGAGGGTGAGCTCTGGGGCCAACGTCCTGACTTTC.

This clone was picked up one time. The chain has TRBV5-1 and TRBJ2-7; perhaps D is TRBD1 or TRBD2 (5 bases each). The CDR3 extends over 12 amino acids. Trimming stripped 5 bases from V and 2 bases from J, with 8 bases between. Germline CDR1 SGHRS, CDR2 YFSETQ. CDR3 DNA sequence: TGCGCCAGCAGGGGACCGACCTACGAGCAGTACTTC. This sequence encodes CASRGPTYEQYF.